Following are 20 T cell receptor beta chains from one sample sequenced in a study of T cells after yellow fever vaccination. TCRdb ran MiXCR on the 5' RACE reads and lists one entry per CDR3 protein. The sample has 20,000 to 25,000 distinct CDR3 sequences; roughly 5.5% are singletons. Specimen: PBMCs, either bulk or a sorted T-cell subset (CD4+, CD8+, memory, or dextramer-sorted; not recorded which), collected roughly 46 days after the first yellow fever vaccination. The receptor set was obtained from a man aged 18 to 30 who received the YFV17D yellow fever vaccine.

The sample holds many counts of this clonotype. The chain joins TRBV3-1 to TRBJ2-5; possibly TRBD1 or TRBD2 for D (5 bases each). Trimming pared 5 bases from V and 2 bases from J, leaving 12 bases between. From germline, CDR1 is LGHDT and CDR2 YNNKEL (reference sequence). CDR3 length: 14 residues. CDR3 nucleotide sequence: TGTGCCAGCAGCGCCGGGACGCATCAAGAGACCCAGTACTTC. Amino acids: CASSAGTHQETQYF.

The V call is TRBV27, the J call TRBJ2-1, with D unresolved. The germline V gene has CDR1 MNHEY and CDR2 SMNVEV (reference sequence). V lost 10 bases, J lost 10 bases, and 11 bases lay in between. The CDR3 consists of 10 residues. The CDR3 is CATLSREQFF. CDR3 nucleotides: TGTGCCACCCTGTCGCGGGAGCAGTTCTTC.

This clonotype has at least ten counts. The gene calls are TRBV12-3 or TRBV12-4 and TRBJ2-5; 12 nucleotides line up with TRBD2. Germline trimming cut 3 bases from V and 9 bases from J; bases unmatched to any gene: 5. The CDR3 consists of 14 residues. The CDR3 here is CASSFGPSGGAQYF. For the CDR3, the DNA is TGTGCCAGCAGTTTTGGTCCTAGCGGGGGGGCCCAGTACTTC.

This clonotype was recorded many times. This chain joins TRBV12-3 or TRBV12-4 and TRBJ2-3; no clear D gene. This CDR3 has 14 residues. V gave up 7 bases and J gave up 3 bases, with 14 bases separating them. In DNA, the CDR3 is TGTGCCAGCACCCTATGGCTCCCGACAGATACGCAGTATTTT. Its translation is CASTLWLPTDTQYF.

This clonotype was found many times. The chain is built from TRBV7-3 and TRBJ1-1; 8 nucleotides match TRBD1. V was clipped by 5 bases and J by 4 bases; unmatched bases: 6. From germline, CDR1 is SGHTA and CDR2 FQGTGA. The CDR3 runs 14 residues. CDR3 sequence: CASSLTGVSTEAFF. In DNA, the CDR3 is TGTGCCAGCAGCCTGACAGGGGTGAGCACTGAAGCTTTCTTT.

This clonotype is medium-sized (0.01 to 0.1%) in the sample. The rearrangement uses TRBV20-1 and TRBJ2-2, with a tentative D call TRBD2 (6 bases). CDR3 length equals 15 residues. Germline V gene lookup returns CDR1 DFQATT and CDR2 SNEGSKA (reference sequence). V was pared by 2 bases and J by 0 bases, with 10 bases between. CDR3 nucleotides: TGCAGTGCTAGACTACGGGGGACGAACACCGGGGAGCTGTTTTTT. It codes for CSARLRGTNTGELFF.

This clonotype was picked up a small number of times. This clone may be a read error of a much larger clone one base away. The CDR3 sequence: CASSPRPPSGGAWELFF. The DNA of the CDR3 is TGCGCCAGCAGCCCCCGGCCGCCCAGCGGGGGGGCCTGGGAGCTGTTTTTT. This chain joins TRBV4-3 and TRBJ2-2; 10 nucleotides line up with TRBD2. J gave up 9 bases and V 4 bases, and 14 bases lay outside the gene matches. Germline V gene sequence: CDR1 LGHNA, CDR2 YSLEER. The CDR3 has 17 residues.

Here the CDR3 reads CASRTRETNTEAFF. The CDR3 region has the DNA TGTGCCAGCAGAACACGCGAAACGAACACTGAAGCTTTCTTT. The J gene is TRBJ1-1, the V gene TRBV7-2; no clear D. Germline CDR1 SGHTA, CDR2 FQGNSA. The CDR3 sequence is 14 residues long. The V gene lost 6 bases and the J gene lost 1 base, with 12 bases spanning the gap.

The sample holds many counts of this clonotype. The chain joins TRBV7-9 to TRBJ1-1; 7 bases line up with TRBD1. Trimming at V came to 4 bases and at J to 3 bases, leaving 11 bases not matched to a gene. Germline values: CDR1 SEHNR, CDR2 FQNEAQ (reference sequence). This CDR3 region has 16 residues. CDR3 DNA sequence: TGTGCCAGCAGCTCGGGACAGCCCCTTGTGTACACTGAAGCTTTCTTT. Translation: CASSSGQPLVYTEAFF. Combining the CDR3 with reference TRBV7-9 and TRBJ1-1 gives the whole variable domain DTGVSQNPRHKITKRGQNVTFRCDPISEHNRLYWYRQTLGQGPEFLTYFQNEAQLEKSRLLSDRFSAERPKGSFSTLEIQRTEQGDSAMYLCASSSGQPLVYTEAFFGQGTRLTVV.

This clonotype was seen many times. The chain has TRBV12-3 or TRBV12-4 and TRBJ2-3, with 8 bases lining up with TRBD1. J was trimmed by 2 bases and V by 5 bases; bases with no gene match: 3. CDR3 length equals 14 residues. CDR3 residues: CASSTQGATDTQYF. Here the CDR3 DNA reads TGTGCCAGCAGTACGCAGGGGGCCACAGATACGCAGTATTTT.

In this sample, this clonotype turned up many times. This chain uses TRBV5-1 with TRBJ1-2; D unclear. Trimming removed 4 bases from V and 7 bases from J, with 20 bases in between. Germline-derived CDR1 and CDR2 are SGHRS and YFSETQ. The CDR3 length is 15 residues. In nucleotides, the CDR3 is TGCGCCAGCAGCCCCTCCCAGGAATGGTCCGCTGGCTACACCTTC. Its translation: CASSPSQEWSAGYTF.

Ten or more counts support this clonotype. V is TRBV7-2 and J is TRBJ2-1; 13 bases match TRBD2. The J segment lost 10 bases and the V segment lost 5 bases, leaving 11 bases of the junction unmatched. This CDR3 has 16 residues. Germline V gene sequence: CDR1 SGHTA, CDR2 FQGNSA. CDR3 loop: CASSADRLAGGREQFF. The CDR3 region has the DNA TGTGCCAGCAGCGCCGACCGACTAGCGGGGGGAAGGGAGCAGTTCTTC.

This clonotype turned up a few times. The rearrangement joins TRBV5-6 to TRBJ2-3; TRBD2 matches at 8 bases. The germline V gene encodes CDR1 SGHDT and CDR2 YYEEEE. Losses at the gene ends were 9 bases for V and 5 bases for J; bases not matched to a gene: 11. This CDR3 has 14 residues. Written as DNA, the CDR3 is TGTGCCACCTCCGGAGCAAGCGGGGGAGATACGCAGTATTTT. The encoded protein is CATSGASGGDTQYF.

This clonotype was detected many times. This chain connects TRBV7-2 to TRBJ1-2, with a weak D call TRBD1 (6 bases). The germline gives CDR1 SGHTA, CDR2 FQGNSA. Trimming removed 5 bases from V and 3 bases from J, with 19 bases in between. The CDR3 loop spans 16 amino acids. This CDR3 is CASSPSGQGRYYGYTF. Here the CDR3 DNA reads TGTGCCAGCAGCCCCTCGGGGCAGGGGCGTTACTATGGCTACACCTTC.

This clonotype has at least ten counts. The DNA for the CDR3 is TGTGCCAGCAGCCCGAGGCCTAACTACAATGAGCAGTTCTTC. This translates into CASSPRPNYNEQFF. This rearrangement joins TRBV3-1 to TRBJ2-1; no clear D gene. V was trimmed by 4 bases and J by 3 bases, leaving 10 bases between them. Germline values: CDR1 LGHDT, CDR2 YNNKEL (reference sequence). CDR3 length equals 14 residues.

The chain links TRBV18 to TRBJ1-1; D is undetermined. CDR3 length: 12 residues. V lost 4 bases and J 2 bases, leaving 5 bases between the germline ends. Germline lookup yields CDR1 KGHSH and CDR2 LQKENI. Written as DNA, the CDR3 is TGTGCCAGCTCACGGAGTAACACTGAAGCTTTCTTT. Encoded protein: CASSRSNTEAFF.

This clonotype has a count of ten or more. This sequence joins TRBV11-1 and TRBJ1-2; perhaps TRBD1 as D (6 bases). The CDR3 is made up of 15 amino acids. V gave up 4 bases and J gave up 0 bases, with 12 bases separating them. The germline V gene encodes CDR1 SGHAT and CDR2 FQDESV (reference sequence). The CDR3, as DNA: TGTGCCAGCAGCTCCCTCAGGGACACTAACTATGGCTACACCTTC. It encodes CASSSLRDTNYGYTF.

In this sample, this clonotype turned up many times. The chain is built from TRBV6-5 and TRBJ1-6; no reliable D call. V was clipped by 6 bases and J by 3 bases, with 15 bases between them. The CDR3 runs 16 residues. The germline CDR1 and CDR2 sequences are MNHEY and SVGAGI. The CDR3 region has the DNA TGTGCCAGCAGCGCCGAAGGACGCTACTATAATTCACCCCTCCACTTT. As protein: CASSAEGRYYNSPLHF.

The table lists this clonotype with many counts. The J gene is TRBJ1-4, the V gene TRBV20-1; D is ambiguous. The CDR3 has 15 residues. CDR1 and CDR2 from the germline V gene are DFQATT and SNEGSKA (reference sequence). The V gene lost 0 bases and the J gene lost 3 bases, with 11 bases spanning the gap. The DNA of the CDR3 is TGCAGTGCTAGAGATCCGACTAAGTCTAATGAAAAACTGTTTTTT. This codes for CSARDPTKSNEKLFF.

This clonotype was counted ten times or more. This chain connects TRBV7-2 to TRBJ2-1, with a possible D match to TRBD2 (5 bases). The germline V and J ends were trimmed by 5 bases and 8 bases, with 13 bases remaining between them. CDR1 is SGHTA, CDR2 FQGNSA, per germline. CDR3 length: 13 amino acids. The CDR3 DNA follows: TGTGCCAGCAGCCCACTACTCGGGGATGAGCAGTTCTTC. Encoded protein: CASSPLLGDEQFF.